This TCR beta chain was captured in a study of blood T cell repertoires in COVID-19. The overall study: Nucleic acid was either cDNA or gDNA, and it came from T cells, B-cell-depleted T cells, or PBMCs.

Source study methods: The authors estimated nucleated cell counts from reference gene primer amplification. The repertoire was sequenced with immunoSEQ multiplex PCR; TCRdb's copy has only in-frame clones and lacks some. The V and J calls and the clone size are those of that table, but D and trimming were determined from the DNA. Of 110,000 to 150,000 clones in the sample, 88% were seen once. Trimming took 7 bases from V and 5 from J, leaving 17 bases between them. CDR1 is MNHEY and CDR2 is SVGAGI in the germline V gene. The CDR3 is 14 residues long. Sequenced material: peripheral blood. The sequence was collected from a man between 50 and 59 years old with active or convalescent COVID-19. The chain has TRBV6-5 and TRBJ2-5, with a weak D call TRBD2 (5 bases). CDR3 in DNA: TGTGCCAGCACCCCTGGCGGGTTCGGGGAGACCCAGTACTTC. This encodes CASTPGGFGETQYF.